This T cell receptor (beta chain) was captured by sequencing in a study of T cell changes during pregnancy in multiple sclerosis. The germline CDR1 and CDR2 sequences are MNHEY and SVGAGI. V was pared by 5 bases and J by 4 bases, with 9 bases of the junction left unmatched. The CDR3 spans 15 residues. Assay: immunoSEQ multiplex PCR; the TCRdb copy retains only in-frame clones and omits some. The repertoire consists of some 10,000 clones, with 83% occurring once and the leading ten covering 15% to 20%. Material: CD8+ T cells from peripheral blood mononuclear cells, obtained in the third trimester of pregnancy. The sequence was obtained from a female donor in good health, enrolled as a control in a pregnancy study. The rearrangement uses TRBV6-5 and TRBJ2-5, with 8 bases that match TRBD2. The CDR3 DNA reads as TGTGCCAGCAGTCGAAGCGGGAGTAAGGGAGAGACCCAGTACTTC. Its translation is CASSRSGSKGETQYF.